This TCR beta chain was captured in a study of cytomegalovirus exposure and HLA in healthy donors. Amplification used 60 Vbeta primers and 13 Jbeta primers. TCRdb's table, derived via immunoSEQ multiplex PCR, lists solely in-frame clones and lacks some. The sample has 150,000 or so clones, around 83% seen once. This CDR3 has 12 amino acids. CDR1 and CDR2 (germline): SGHNT, YENEEA. V lost 5 bases to trimming and J lost 5 bases, with 9 bases between them. This clone was observed once. This chain connects TRBV11-3 to TRBJ2-5; the D is unclear. The clonotype comes from a man aged 50-59 years in good health and CMV-seropositive. Sequencing input: PBMCs. In DNA form, the CDR3 reads TGTGCCAGCAGCCAGACTCCGGAGACCCAGTACTTC. Translated: CASSQTPETQYF.